Presented here are 23 T cell receptor beta chains from one specimen sequenced in a study of blood T cell repertoires in COVID-19. TCRdb keeps only in-frame clones here, not all; method: immunoSEQ multiplex PCR. Of some 190,000 clones in the sample, roughly 80% are singletons; the top ten hold roughly an eighth. Sequencing input: PBMCs or T cells enriched from blood (not recorded which). Source of these receptors: a man aged 55 to 69 who had been exposed to COVID-19.

The V call is TRBV7-9, the J call TRBJ2-7; TRBD2 aligns across 8 bases. Germline trimming cut 5 bases from V and 5 bases from J; bases unmatched to any gene: 14. The CDR3 length is 16 residues. In germline, CDR1 is SEHNR, CDR2 FQNEAQ (reference sequence). Here the CDR3 reads CASSPTPGLVSNEQYF. The CDR3 coding sequence is TGTGCCAGCAGCCCGACGCCGGGACTAGTGTCCAACGAGCAGTACTTC.

This sequence joins TRBV29-1 and TRBJ2-2; D is uncertain. This CDR3 is 11 amino acids long. Trimming took 8 bases from V and 5 from J, leaving 9 bases between them. Germline V CDR1 and CDR2: SQVTM, ANQGSEA. In nucleotides, the CDR3 is TGCAGCTGTTCTGCGACCGGGGAGCTGTTTTTT. Its translation is CSCSATGELFF.

This rearrangement joins TRBV18 to TRBJ1-4; 8 bases are a match to TRBD1. V lost 3 bases to trimming and J lost 8 bases; unmatched junction nucleotides: 8. The CDR3 totals 15 residues. From germline, CDR1 is KGHSH and CDR2 LQKENI. In nucleotides, the CDR3 is TGTGCCAGCTCACCCGGGACAGGCCGTGGGGAAAAACTGTTTTTT. Translated: CASSPGTGRGEKLFF.

The chain combines TRBV5-1 with TRBJ2-7; 13 bases align to TRBD2. This CDR3 spans 15 amino acids. Germline V gene lookup returns CDR1 SGHRS and CDR2 YFSETQ. Trimming took 4 bases from V and 2 from J; bases not matched to a gene: 3. This CDR3 reads CASSKGTSGTYEQYF. The CDR3 nucleotides are TGCGCCAGCAGCAAAGGGACTAGCGGGACCTACGAGCAGTACTTC.

This chain links TRBV18 with TRBJ1-3; weak D call: TRBD1 (6 bases). This CDR3 has 15 residues. The V gene's germline CDR1 is KGHSH and CDR2 LQKENI. With 1 base removed from V and 2 bases from J, the gap between germline ends came to 9 bases. The CDR3, as DNA: TGTGCCAGCTCACCACAGGGGGTACCTGGAAACACCATATATTTT. Translating gives CASSPQGVPGNTIYF.

The rearrangement uses TRBV27 and TRBJ2-7, with D possibly matching TRBD2 (6 bases). The CDR3 consists of 17 residues. The ends were cut back, 0 bases at V and 4 bases at J, with 19 bases in the middle. Germline V gene sequence: CDR1 MNHEY, CDR2 SMNVEV (reference sequence). This CDR3 is CASSLSLIEGGGYEQYF. CDR3 DNA sequence: TGTGCCAGCAGTTTATCTCTTATCGAGGGAGGAGGTTACGAGCAGTACTTC.

As for this clone: One junction end disagrees with the germline gene, perhaps due to a read error. The rearrangement links TRBV5-1 to TRBJ2-3, with 7 bases lining up with TRBD1. The CDR3 spans 16 residues. Germline lookup yields CDR1 SGHRS and CDR2 YFSETQ. The CDR3 loop reads CASSPADRPGTDAQYF. The CDR3 DNA follows: TGCGCCAGCAGCCCGGCGGACCGCCCGGGGACAGATGCGCAGTATTTT.

J is TRBJ1-3 and V is TRBV6-1, with D maybe TRBD1 (6 bases). V was pared by 2 bases and J by 1 base, with 15 bases between. The CDR3 loop spans 17 amino acids. Germline assignment: CDR1 MNHNS and CDR2 SASEGT. In DNA, the CDR3 is TGTGCCAGCAGTGAATTACCCGTCAGGGGATCTGGAAACACCATATATTTT. Translating it yields CASSELPVRGSGNTIYF.

The V call is TRBV19, the J call TRBJ2-7, with TRBD2 matching over 7 bases. Germline V gene sequence: CDR1 LNHDA, CDR2 SQIVND (reference sequence). J gave up 5 bases and V 4 bases, and 11 bases lay outside the gene matches. The CDR3 runs 15 residues. CDR3: CASSREGLAGDEQYF. CDR3 coding DNA: TGTGCCAGTAGTAGGGAGGGTCTAGCCGGGGACGAGCAGTACTTC.

V usage is TRBV7-3 and J usage is TRBJ2-1; a weak D match, TRBD1 (6 bases). V was trimmed by 2 bases and J by 0 bases, leaving 8 bases between them. Per germline, CDR1 SGHTA and CDR2 FQGTGA. The CDR3 spans 15 residues. The CDR3: CASSLVGGSYNEQFF. The CDR3 DNA reads as TGTGCCAGCAGCTTAGTAGGGGGCTCCTACAATGAGCAGTTCTTC. Full variable domain (rest looked up from reference TRBV7-3 and TRBJ2-1): GAGVSQTPSNKVTEKGKYVELRCDPISGHTALYWYRQSLGQGPEFLIYFQGTGAADDSGLPNDRFFAVRPEGSVSTLKIQRTERGDSAVYLCASSLVGGSYNEQFFGPGTRLTVL.

The chain is built from TRBV19 and TRBJ2-5, with 10 nucleotides matching TRBD2. V was clipped by 3 bases and J by 3 bases; unmatched bases: 4. This CDR3 spans 15 amino acids. Germline lookup yields CDR1 LNHDA and CDR2 SQIVND (reference sequence). The CDR3 DNA sequence: TGTGCCAGTAGTATCTTAACTAGCGGGAAAGAGACCCAGTACTTC. It codes for CASSILTSGKETQYF.

This clone was seen once. This chain links TRBV10-3 with TRBJ2-7; 13 bases are shared with TRBD2. V trimming: 3 bases; J trimming: 4 bases; junction bases outside the gene matches: 9. Germline V gene data show CDR1 as ENHRY and CDR2 as SYGVKD. The CDR3 has 17 residues. The CDR3: CAISDLTTSGRGYEQYF. The CDR3 DNA follows: TGTGCCATCAGTGACCTCACCACTAGCGGGAGGGGTTACGAGCAGTACTTC.

The genes are TRBV5-1 and TRBJ1-2; D is ambiguous. Trimming removed 4 bases at V and 0 bases at J, with 10 bases between. The CDR3 spans 14 residues. Per the germline V gene, CDR1 is SGHRS and CDR2 is YFSETQ. CDR3 bases: TGCGCCAGCAGCGTTGACAACACTAACTATGGCTACACCTTC. The encoded protein is CASSVDNTNYGYTF.

The chain is built from TRBV30 and TRBJ2-3; D is undetermined. There are 13 residues in the CDR3. V was cut by 0 bases and J by 4 bases, with 8 bases left in between. Germline V lookup: CDR1 GTSNPN, CDR2 SVGIG (reference sequence). DNA of the CDR3: TGTGCCTGGAGTGTACGGGTATCAGATACGCAGTATTTT. Translation: CAWSVRVSDTQYF.

The chain recombines TRBV3-1 (or the pseudogene TRBV3-2) with TRBJ2-5; 8 bases are shared with TRBD1. This CDR3 has 15 amino acids. Germline trimming cut 4 bases from V and 5 bases from J; bases unmatched to any gene: 9. CDR1 and CDR2 from the germline V gene are LGHDT and YNNKEL (reference sequence). For the CDR3, the DNA is TGTGCCAGCAGCCTAATCCAGGGGGCGGGGGAGACCCAGTACTTC. It encodes CASSLIQGAGETQYF.

This clone was found many times. The chain joins TRBV4-2 to TRBJ2-7; D is perhaps TRBD2 (6 bases). This CDR3 contains 15 residues. Germline V gene sequence: CDR1 LGHNA, CDR2 YNFKEQ. The V end lost 0 bases, the J end lost 0 bases, and 9 bases lay between the germline ends. The CDR3 DNA reads TGTGCCAGCAGCCAAGATGGGACTCTCTCCTACGAGCAGTACTTC. Translation: CASSQDGTLSYEQYF.

The chain recombines TRBV9 with TRBJ1-6, with 8 bases aligning to TRBD1. Looked up from germline, CDR1 is SGDLS and CDR2 is YYNGEE. V dropped 4 bases and J dropped 0; count of bases not matched to a gene: 15. CDR3 length: 20 amino acids. This CDR3 reads CASSPEFSGTGSSYNSPLHF. The CDR3 nucleotides read TGTGCCAGCAGCCCCGAATTCTCCGGGACAGGAAGCTCCTATAATTCACCCCTCCACTTT.

This chain links TRBV19 with TRBJ2-1; 9 bases fit TRBD2. CDR3 length: 15 residues. J gave up 7 bases and V 4 bases, and 8 bases lay outside the gene matches. Germline lookup yields CDR1 LNHDA and CDR2 SQIVND (reference sequence). Here the CDR3 reads CASSNLAGAGNEQFF. Written as DNA, the CDR3 is TGTGCCAGTAGTAACTTAGCGGGAGCGGGGAATGAGCAGTTCTTC. Variable domain in full (rest from reference TRBV19 and TRBJ2-1): DGGITQSPKYLFRKEGQNVTLSCEQNLNHDAMYWYRQDPGQGLRLIYYSQIVNDFQKGDIAEGYSVSREKKESFPLTVTSAQKNPTAFYLCASSNLAGAGNEQFFGPGTRLTVL.

The gene calls are TRBV13 and TRBJ1-6; a possible D gene is TRBD1 (6 bases). V was clipped by 5 bases and J by 11 bases, with 16 bases between them. Germline V gives CDR1 PRHDT, CDR2 FYEKMQ (reference sequence). The CDR3 spans 14 residues. CDR3 in DNA: TGTGCCAGCAGCATCGGTTTAGGACAGACACCCCTCCACTTT. As protein: CASSIGLGQTPLHF.

The chain carries TRBV24-1 and TRBJ2-1, with 11 bases that match TRBD1. CDR3 size: 16 residues. Germline V gene lookup returns CDR1 KGHDR and CDR2 SFDVKD. Trimming cost V 7 bases and J 1 base; bases outside gene matches: 5. In DNA form, the CDR3 reads TGTGCCACCAGGGCGGGGACAGGGGGTTCCTACAATGAGCAGTTCTTC. Encoded protein: CATRAGTGGSYNEQFF.

V is TRBV7-6 and J is TRBJ2-7; TRBD1 matches at 8 bases. This CDR3 is built from 17 residues. Unmatched junction bases numbered 10, after V lost 1 base and J lost 2 bases. Germline values: CDR1 SGHVS, CDR2 FNYEAQ. The CDR3 DNA sequence: TGTGCCAGCAGCTTAGGACCGTCCCCGACAGGGGCCTACGAGCAGTACTTC. Translating it yields CASSLGPSPTGAYEQYF.

V is TRBV19 and J is TRBJ2-3, with TRBD2 matching over 13 bases. The CDR3 loop spans 18 amino acids. CDR1 LNHDA and CDR2 SQIVND come from the germline V gene (reference sequence). J was trimmed by 0 bases and V by 1 base; bases with no gene match: 4. The CDR3: CASSIGTSGRGSTDTQYF. CDR3 sequence (DNA): TGTGCCAGTAGTATAGGGACTAGCGGGAGAGGGAGCACAGATACGCAGTATTTT.

The chain carries TRBV14 and TRBJ2-3, with a possible D match to TRBD2 (6 bases). CDR1 and CDR2 from the germline V gene are SGHDN and FVKESK. Trimming shortened V by 1 base and J by 4 bases, and 18 bases separated the two germline ends. The CDR3 runs to 17 residues. DNA for the CDR3: TGTGCCAGCAGCCAAGGTTTCCGGGAGCTCCCCCCAGATACGCAGTATTTT. It is translated as CASSQGFRELPPDTQYF.